The clone carrying this TCR beta chain was detected many times. The antigen remains unidentified. TCRdb re-derived calls from the 5' RACE reads in MiXCR, one entry per CDR3 protein. In the table there are about 150,000 distinct CDR3 sequences, approximately 3.5% of which are singletons. This sample is drawn from a study of identical twins. Overall study findings and caveats: Possibly, invariant MAIT and iNKT cells partly confounded zero-insertion analyses.

Trimming removed 2 bases from V and 14 bases from J, with 10 bases in between. Germline loops: CDR1 MNHNS, CDR2 SASEGT. The CDR3 sequence is 11 residues long. The chain recombines TRBV6-1 with TRBJ2-1, with D possibly being TRBD1 or TRBD2 (5 bases each). The specimen was memory T cells sorted from blood. The sequence was collected from a man aged 18 to 30 in good health. The CDR3 protein is CASSETGTKFF. CDR3 in DNA: TGTGCCAGCAGTGAAACCGGGACGAAGTTCTTC.